The rows below give T cell receptor beta chains drawn from one sample of a study of cytomegalovirus exposure and HLA in healthy donors. Data came from immunoSEQ multiplex PCR; TCRdb stores just in-frame clones and leaves some out. Of about 180,000 clones in the sample, about 80% are singletons; the top ten hold about 4%. Sequencing was done on a sample of PBMCs. The source is a woman aged 55-69 years in good health and CMV-seropositive. The CDR3 runs from the conserved cysteine through the conserved F or W.

j_call v_call cdr3_aa
TRBJ2-2 TRBV19 CASSIEPGQGVNTGELFF
TRBJ1-2 TRBV7-2 CASSLMAGYTF
TRBJ1-5 TRBV7-9 CASSHGQGDPINQPQHF
TRBJ1-4 TRBV28 CASSLPGVGGEKLFF
TRBJ2-3 TRBV19 CASSIGAGSTDTQYF
TRBJ1-4 TRBV7-2 CASSPDPTVQGRIEKLFF
TRBJ2-1 TRBV30 CAWNAGGGGAGRYNEQFF
TRBJ1-2 TRBV4-1 CASSQDPGTAYGYTF
TRBJ2-5 TRBV19 CASSRTRNNQETQYF
TRBJ2-1 TRBV27 CASRITGGSEQFF
TRBJ2-5 TRBV5-1 CASSPPPGRQETQYF
TRBJ2-2 TRBV7-9 CASQAGTGGPGELFF
TRBJ2-7 TRBV11-2 CASSLALGSDEQYF
TRBJ1-4 TRBV5-6 CASSLPAGGEKLFF
TRBJ2-7 TRBV7-8 CASSSGTSGREQYF
TRBJ2-1 TRBV7-3 CASSTLAAGSYNEQFF
TRBJ2-1 TRBV7-9 CASSLSGRGYNEQFF
TRBJ1-1 TRBV4-2 CASSQDQSVYTEAFF
TRBJ2-1 TRBV30 CAWSPTPLAVSYNEQFF
TRBJ1-4 TRBV28 CASSLSGATNEKLFF
TRBJ1-1 TRBV5-1 CASSFRDSSWAFF
TRBJ2-2 TRBV9 CASSLGLAGGPTGELFF
TRBJ2-5 TRBV18 CASSPRGGEETQYF
TRBJ2-1 TRBV5-1 CASSPLAGVSYNEQFF
TRBJ1-1 TRBV7-8 CASRGQQNTEAFF
TRBJ1-1 TRBV5-6 CASSLGRNTEAFF
TRBJ2-2 TRBV27 CASSLSGNGELFF
TRBJ2-7 TRBV11-3 CASSQGGSSYEQYF
TRBJ1-5 TRBV10-1 CASSEPPRDSNQPQHF
TRBJ2-7 TRBV6-5 CASSYGLAGGYEQYF
TRBJ1-3 TRBV19 CASSMKTAPSGNTIYF
TRBJ2-1 TRBV7-2 CASSLGAGVTYNEQFF
TRBJ2-7 TRBV7-2 CASSLFVSGGSSYEQYF
TRBJ1-6 TRBV11-2 CASSLEGRRYNSPLHF
TRBJ1-5 TRBV19 CASSPLPNRGRGNQPQHF
TRBJ2-7 TRBV28 CASSRTGQGGYGEQYF
TRBJ2-5 TRBV6-4 CASSEQGGARETQYF
TRBJ1-3 TRBV28 CATIRQGTIYF
TRBJ2-3 TRBV7-6 CASSRRGGGGSTDTQYF
TRBJ2-4 TRBV5-6 CASSSTSGLAGVYNIQYF
TRBJ2-7 TRBV30 CAWGTSYEQYF
TRBJ1-1 TRBV9 CASSVKGMNTEAFF
TRBJ1-4 TRBV13 CASSLGATQGANEKLFF
TRBJ2-7 TRBV10-1 CAVETGGYDEQYF
TRBJ1-2 TRBV28 CASSPLSGIGYTF
TRBJ2-7 TRBV30 CAWSPREGYEQYF
TRBJ2-5 TRBV5-4 CASSLSGVRSQETQYF
TRBJ2-5 TRBV5-1 CASSLGGQGGKETQYF
TRBJ2-1 TRBV5-4 CASSSGQGASYNEQFF
TRBJ2-1 TRBV25-1 CASSEFRGTHNEQFF